Following are 13 T cell receptor beta chains from one sample sequenced in a study of T-cell memory formation after mild COVID-19. MiXCR was run by TCRdb on the 5' RACE reads, yielding one entry per CDR3 protein. The profile shows about 40,000 distinct CDR3 sequences, roughly an eighth of them singletons. Source material: PBMCs or a T cell subset sorted from them (not recorded which). Source of these receptors: a man aged 18-30 years who had mild COVID-19 (a few samples of this study predate the infection). Cell type and time point are not known.

V and J are TRBV5-1 and TRBJ1-4; the D is unclear. Trimming shortened V by 1 base and J by 7 bases, and 17 bases separated the two germline ends. The germline CDR1 and CDR2 sequences are SGHRS and YFSETQ. The CDR3 loop spans 16 amino acids. DNA for the CDR3: TGCGCCAGCAGCTTGCAGCCGATCCTAATTGGTGAAAAACTGTTTTTT. It yields the protein CASSLQPILIGEKLFF.

Within the sample, this clonotype is medium-sized. V gene TRBV12-3 or TRBV12-4 combines with J gene TRBJ2-3; TRBD2 is a possible D gene (6 bases). CDR3 length: 14 residues. Trimming took off 8 bases at V and 4 bases at J, with 16 bases between the two ends. CDR3 sequence reads: CASELYAGSDTQYF. The CDR3, as DNA: TGTGCCAGCGAGTTATACGCGGGGTCAGATACGCAGTATTTT.

Many counts were recorded for this clonotype. The chain joins TRBV5-1 to TRBJ1-2, with 7 bases fitting TRBD1. There are 15 residues in the CDR3. Germline CDR1 SGHRS, CDR2 YFSETQ. Unmatched junction bases numbered 10, after V lost 4 bases and J lost 4 bases. CDR3 coding DNA: TGCGCCAGCAGCCCCCAGGGACAGATTGGCTATGGCTACACCTTC. It yields the protein CASSPQGQIGYGYTF.

There are many counts of this clonotype. The chain is built from TRBV9 and TRBJ2-3; 12 nucleotides line up with TRBD2. The CDR3 length is 16 residues. Germline values: CDR1 SGDLS, CDR2 YYNGEE. V lost 0 bases to trimming and J lost 4 bases; unmatched junction nucleotides: 3. CDR3 protein: CASSVDPSGGADTQYF. The CDR3 DNA follows: TGTGCCAGCAGCGTAGACCCTAGCGGGGGGGCAGATACGCAGTATTTT.

In this sample, this clonotype turned up many times. This chain connects TRBV7-2 to TRBJ2-6; D tentatively fits TRBD1 or TRBD2 (5 bases each). Trimming left V 5 bases short and J 4 bases short, with 15 bases between. This CDR3 spans 16 amino acids. Germline values: CDR1 SGHTA, CDR2 FQGNSA. The CDR3 nucleotides are TGTGCCAGCAGCCGCGGGCAGGGTACAGGGGCCAACGTCCTGACTTTC. Translating gives CASSRGQGTGANVLTF.

This clonotype has a count of ten or more. In DNA form, the CDR3 reads TGCGCCAGCAGCTTGACGACTAGCGGAGGTGGAGAGACCCAGTACTTC. It translates to CASSLTTSGGGETQYF. The chain has TRBV5-1 and TRBJ2-5, with TRBD2 identical over 9 bases. Germline CDR1 SGHRS, CDR2 YFSETQ. The CDR3 is made up of 16 amino acids. Germline trimming cut 1 base from V and 4 bases from J; bases unmatched to any gene: 8. The whole variable domain, remainder taken from reference TRBV5-1 and TRBJ2-5, is KAGVTQTPRYLIKTRGQQVTLSCSPISGHRSVSWYQQTPGQGLQFLFEYFSETQRNKGNFPGRFSGRQFSNSRSEMNVSTLELGDSALYLCASSLTTSGGGETQYFGPGTRLLVL.

The chain links TRBV7-9 to TRBJ2-5, with 9 positions matching TRBD1. CDR1 and CDR2 from the germline V gene are SEHNR and FQNEAQ (reference sequence). The V and J ends lost 5 bases and 5 bases, in that order; junction bases with no gene match: 6. The CDR3 runs 14 residues. The DNA for the CDR3 is TGTGCCAGCAGCCCGGGACAGGGTTTTGAGACCCAGTACTTC. Its translation: CASSPGQGFETQYF.

Ten or more counts support this clonotype. The chain carries TRBV20-1 and TRBJ1-2; the match to TRBD1 covers 7 bases. The germline V gene encodes CDR1 DFQATT and CDR2 SNEGSKA (reference sequence). The junction had 6 bases not matched to a gene; V was cut back by 0 bases and J by 2 bases. This CDR3 contains 15 residues. Here the CDR3 DNA reads TGCAGTGCTAGAGATTCGGCCAGGGGGAACTATGGCTACACCTTC. This codes for CSARDSARGNYGYTF.

This clonotype was observed many times. The gene calls are TRBV9 and TRBJ2-3; 9 bases line up with TRBD2. V was clipped by 4 bases and J by 2 bases; unmatched bases: 11. This CDR3 contains 17 residues. CDR1 and CDR2 from the germline V gene are SGDLS and YYNGEE. CDR3 sequence reads: CASSPRGSGGPTDTQYF. The DNA of the CDR3 is TGTGCCAGCAGCCCCCGTGGTAGCGGGGGACCCACAGATACGCAGTATTTT.

This clonotype occurred many times. The CDR3, as DNA: TGTGCCAGCAGTTACACCCGGGACAGGGACGACCTTTATTCACCCCTCCACTTT. This translates into CASSYTRDRDDLYSPLHF. The V call is TRBV6-2 or TRBV6-3, the J call TRBJ1-6; 9 bases agree with TRBD1. Germline V CDR1 and CDR2: MNHEY, SVGEGT. The CDR3 totals 18 residues. The ends lost 2 bases at V and 8 bases at J; junction bases unmatched: 13.

This clonotype was detected ten times or more. This chain connects TRBV7-9 to TRBJ2-3; TRBD2 agrees at 9 bases. The CDR3 is 16 amino acids. Germline CDR1 is SEHNR and CDR2 is FQNEAQ (reference sequence). J lost 3 bases, V lost 5 bases, and 9 bases had no gene match. The CDR3 loop reads CASSQRRGGQTDTQYF. In DNA, the CDR3 is TGTGCCAGCAGCCAGAGGCGGGGGGGCCAAACAGATACGCAGTATTTT.

This clonotype was counted ten times or more. The chain uses TRBV6-6 and TRBJ1-2; D call uncertain. V lost 2 bases, J lost 0 bases, and 10 bases lay in between. This CDR3 has 15 amino acids. The germline gives CDR1 MNHNY, CDR2 SVGAGI (reference sequence). CDR3 in amino acids: CASSYGQEANYGYTF. The CDR3 DNA sequence: TGTGCCAGCAGTTACGGGCAGGAAGCTAACTATGGCTACACCTTC.

This clonotype was picked up many times. The J gene is TRBJ2-3, the V gene TRBV24-1; 8 bases map to TRBD2. The CDR3 contains 18 residues. CDR1 and CDR2 from the germline V gene are KGHDR and SFDVKD. The trim removed 3 bases at V and 1 base at J, leaving 11 bases unmatched. The DNA of the CDR3 is TGTGCCACCAGTGATCCAACGCCGGGGGGGTCTGGCACAGATACGCAGTATTTT. Its protein product is CATSDPTPGGSGTDTQYF.